This entry features one T cell receptor (beta chain) sequence. A few counts support this clonotype. Its binding antigen is unknown. No base quality values were provided; no much bigger clone lies one nucleotide off. This sample was taken from a study of T cell repertoires in cytomegalovirus infection (dated 2019 in TCRdb). Notes on the research overall: Because public TCR beta signatures pointed to carriage of CMV infection together with the matching HLA type, the HLA type of each donor mattered for the analysis. General conclusions and limits of the study: The ex vivo response was dominated by HLA-C-restricted CMV-specific TCR beta clonotypes, which also provided the single most frequent clonotype in two of eight donors. In both this cohort and an independent cohort of over 350 donors, the cumulative frequency of public TCR beta family members distinguished carriers of CMV infection plus the relevant HLA type.

Sequenced on an Illumina HiSeq 1500. Using fastp at Q25 and MiXCR, TCRdb reprocessed the public reads and kept productive beta chains. Merged by CDR3 protein, the rows form single entries marked with the most common genes and DNA. Present in this sample are approximately 250,000 distinct CDR3 sequences, 10% to 15% of which were seen just once. Jointly, the top ten make up 1.5% to 2% of the sample. CDR1 and CDR2 were assigned from the germline V gene as MDHEN and SYDVKM. The CDR3 starts with the cysteine, ends with the phenylalanine, and has 17 residues. Of the read, only the CDR3 DNA is kept; its 51 bases are in frame from base 1. The junction shows trimming of 4 bases on V and 3 bases on J, plus 18 bases between the germline ends.

The sequence is built from TRBV28 and TRBJ2-2; the D gene is perhaps TRBD1, from 6 matching bases. The source of this sequence is a human donor in good health (CMV status not recorded). Some clones in this sample may be carry-over from other donors' samples. Material for sequencing was PBMCs. The CDR3 region: CASSSSARQEHTGELFF. Here is the DNA: TGTGCCAGCAGTTCCTCAGCCCGACAGGAGCACACCGGGGAGCTGTTTTTT.